A single sample gave rise to the 23 T cell receptor beta chains below, sequenced in a study of CD8+ T cells in alopecia areata. Sequencing templates came from extracted RNA that was reverse transcribed into cDNA. Libraries were prepared by immunoSEQ multiplex PCR; TCRdb keeps only in-frame clonotypes and omits some of them. The sample records roughly 210,000 clones, approximately 47% being singletons. Sample treatment: oral pan-JAK inhibitor, 5-10 mg twice daily. Source: CD4+ T cells sorted from blood, taken at approximately week 37, from a patient treated with tofacitinib. These TCRs come from a human donor with alopecia areata.

The chain links TRBV2 to TRBJ2-5, with D tentatively TRBD1 (5 bases). Trimming shortened V by 6 bases and J by 3 bases, and 8 bases separated the two germline ends. From germline, CDR1 is SNHLY and CDR2 FYNNEI. The CDR3 is 12 amino acids. For the CDR3, the DNA is TGTGCCAGCAGCGGCAGGGAAGAGACCCAGTACTTC. As protein: CASSGREETQYF.

The CDR3 sequence is CASHRVAGTGELFF. For the CDR3, the DNA is TGTGCCAGCCACCGGGTAGCGGGGACCGGGGAGCTGTTTTTT. The chain employs TRBV2 and TRBJ2-2; 8 bases are a match to TRBD2. The CDR3 totals 14 residues. The J segment lost 5 bases and the V segment lost 8 bases, leaving 7 bases of the junction unmatched. CDR1 SNHLY and CDR2 FYNNEI come from the germline V gene.

This clone has more than one count but fewer than ten. This chain uses TRBV5-1 with TRBJ2-2, with D maybe TRBD1 (5 bases). V lost 0 bases, J lost 9 bases, and 12 bases lay in between. CDR3 size: 14 residues. In germline, CDR1 is SGHRS, CDR2 YFSETQ. CDR3 coding DNA: TGCGCCAGCAGCTTGGAGGGGCAGACGAGGGAGCTGTTTTTT. This translates into CASSLEGQTRELFF.

This clone was picked up a small number of times. The rearrangement links TRBV18 to TRBJ1-5; 10 bases map to TRBD1. The CDR3 has 14 residues. The junction had 3 bases not matched to a gene; V was cut back by 3 bases and J by 7 bases. CDR1 and CDR2 (germline): KGHSH, LQKENI. The CDR3 nucleotides read TGTGCCAGCTCACCGGGGACAGGGGAACAGCCCCAGCATTTT. It translates to CASSPGTGEQPQHF.

The chain is built from TRBV6-6 and TRBJ2-2; 8 bases agree with TRBD2. The V and J ends lost 6 bases and 4 bases, in that order; junction bases with no gene match: 7. The CDR3 has 15 residues. Germline CDR1 MNHNY, CDR2 SVGAGI (reference sequence). CDR3 region: CASRGAGDGTGELFF. In DNA form, the CDR3 reads TGTGCCAGCAGAGGAGCGGGAGATGGCACCGGGGAGCTGTTTTTT.

The chain couples TRBV4-2 to TRBJ2-3; D is unclear. The germline CDR1 and CDR2 sequences are LGHNA and YNFKEQ. CDR3 length equals 13 residues. V was cut by 7 bases and J by 0 bases, with 8 bases left in between. The CDR3 reads CASTPGSTDTQYF. The CDR3 bases are TGTGCCAGCACCCCGGGTAGCACAGATACGCAGTATTTT.

The table lists this clone with a few counts. The chain links TRBV20-1 to TRBJ2-5; no clear D gene. Trimming pared 6 bases from V and 5 bases from J, leaving 7 bases between. CDR3 length equals 10 residues. Germline CDR1 reads DFQATT; CDR2 reads SNEGSKA (reference sequence). The CDR3 nucleotides read TGCAGTGCAGTGGGGGAGACCCAGTACTTC. The encoded protein is CSAVGETQYF.

The CDR3 region is CASSPGQFKNIQYF. In DNA, the CDR3 is TGTGCCAGCAGCCCCGGACAGTTCAAAAACATTCAGTACTTC. This chain connects TRBV5-4 to TRBJ2-4; possibly TRBD1 for D (6 bases). The CDR3 covers 14 residues. V shed 4 bases and J shed 3 bases, with 11 bases lying between them. CDR1 and CDR2 (germline): SGHNT, YYREEE (reference sequence).

J is TRBJ2-5 and V is TRBV4-3, with 12 bases that match TRBD1. This CDR3 is built from 18 residues. J was trimmed by 5 bases and V by 0 bases; bases with no gene match: 10. From germline, CDR1 is LGHNA and CDR2 YSLEER. The CDR3 spells CASSQDLWGQGASETQYF. The CDR3 DNA sequence: TGCGCCAGCAGCCAAGATCTGTGGGGACAGGGGGCGTCGGAGACCCAGTACTTC.

This CDR3 reads CASGNREQPYEQYF. Written as DNA, the CDR3 is TGTGCCAGCGGCAATAGGGAACAACCCTACGAGCAGTACTTC. This chain uses TRBV7-2 with TRBJ2-7; D unresolved. Germline V gene data show CDR1 as SGHTA and CDR2 as FQGNSA. The V end lost 8 bases, the J end lost 2 bases, and 16 bases lay between the germline ends. The CDR3 spans 14 residues.

As DNA, the CDR3 is TGCGCCAGCAGCTTGTGGGACTCCAATGAGCAGTTCTTC. Amino acid sequence: CASSLWDSNEQFF. The chain has TRBV5-1 and TRBJ2-1; D possibly corresponds to TRBD2 (6 bases). Germline CDR1 reads SGHRS; CDR2 reads YFSETQ. This CDR3 spans 13 amino acids. V lost 1 base, J lost 6 bases, and 8 bases lay in between.

The chain combines TRBV7-9 with TRBJ2-1, with a possible D match to TRBD2 (7 bases). Trimming removed 6 bases from V and 7 bases from J, with 22 bases in between. The length of the CDR3 is 16 residues. Germline loops: CDR1 SEHNR, CDR2 FQNEAQ (reference sequence). The CDR3 sequence: CASSFGSGGRGNEQFF. Written as DNA, the CDR3 is TGTGCCAGCAGTTTTGGCTCGGGGGGCCGGGGAAATGAGCAGTTCTTC. Combining the CDR3 with reference TRBV7-9 and TRBJ2-1 gives the whole variable domain DTGVSQNPRHKITKRGQNVTFRCDPISEHNRLYWYRQTLGQGPEFLTYFQNEAQLEKSRLLSDRFSAERPKGSFSTLEIQRTEQGDSAMYLCASSFGSGGRGNEQFFGPGTRLTVL.

This clone was detected only a few times. The chain couples TRBV6-1 to TRBJ1-5, with D possibly being TRBD1 (5 bases). Germline CDR1 and CDR2: MNHNS and SASEGT. This CDR3 region has 12 residues. Between the trimmed V and J ends, which lost 8 bases and 5 bases, there was a span of 10 bases. CDR3 in amino acids: CASQGRDQPQHF. DNA of the CDR3: TGTGCCAGCCAGGGTAGGGATCAGCCCCAGCATTTT.

The chain links TRBV4-2 to TRBJ2-7; D is possibly TRBD2 (5 bases). The CDR3 length is 13 residues. With 0 bases removed from V and 5 bases from J, the gap between germline ends came to 8 bases. Germline V lookup: CDR1 LGHNA, CDR2 YNFKEQ. The CDR3 loop is CASSQDKGDEQYF. In nucleotides, the CDR3 is TGTGCCAGCAGCCAAGATAAGGGAGACGAGCAGTACTTC.

Only a few counts were recorded for this clone. The chain uses TRBV7-9 and TRBJ1-2; 8 bases line up with TRBD1. The CDR3 is 14 amino acids. Germline values: CDR1 SEHNR, CDR2 FQNEAQ (reference sequence). Trimming took 4 bases from V and 3 from J; bases not matched to a gene: 4. CDR3 in amino acids: CASSSGGADYGYTF. DNA of the CDR3: TGTGCCAGCAGCTCAGGGGGCGCAGACTATGGCTACACCTTC. Drawing the rest from reference TRBV7-9 and TRBJ1-2, the complete variable domain is DTGVSQNPRHKITKRGQNVTFRCDPISEHNRLYWYRQTLGQGPEFLTYFQNEAQLEKSRLLSDRFSAERPKGSFSTLEIQRTEQGDSAMYLCASSSGGADYGYTFGSGTRLTVV.

The chain uses TRBV7-9 and TRBJ2-7; 8 bases agree with TRBD1. Germline V gene lookup returns CDR1 SEHNR and CDR2 FQNEAQ (reference sequence). The trim removed 5 bases at V and 3 bases at J, leaving 9 bases unmatched. This CDR3 contains 15 residues. For the CDR3, the DNA is TGTGCCAGCAGCGAAACAGGGGGAACCCACTACGAGCAGTACTTC. Its translation is CASSETGGTHYEQYF.

The CDR3 is CASSPGASETQYF. The CDR3 coding sequence is TGTGCCAGCAGCCCGGGAGCTTCCGAGACCCAGTACTTC. The V gene is TRBV14, the J gene TRBJ2-5, with D possibly TRBD2 on 6 matching bases. This CDR3 has 13 residues. Trimming cost V 4 bases and J 5 bases, with 11 bases left between them. CDR1 and CDR2 (germline): SGHDN, FVKESK.

This clone has a count of ten or more. CDR3 in DNA: TGTGCCAGCAGCTCGACAGGGATTGGCTACACCTTC. This encodes CASSSTGIGYTF. The chain employs TRBV7-3 and TRBJ1-2, with 7 nucleotides matching TRBD1. The V segment lost 4 bases and the J segment 7 bases; nucleotides outside the gene matches: 3. This CDR3 is 12 amino acids long. Germline values: CDR1 SGHTA, CDR2 FQGTGA.

The chain combines TRBV7-2 with TRBJ1-1, with D unresolved. V lost 4 bases, J lost 5 bases, and 11 bases lay in between. Germline V gives CDR1 SGHTA, CDR2 FQGNSA. This CDR3 spans 13 amino acids. Here the CDR3 DNA reads TGTGCCAGCAGCTCTCACCAAGCGACTGAAGCTTTCTTT. Amino acids: CASSSHQATEAFF.

This clone has only a few counts. The genes are TRBV28 and TRBJ1-3; D is perhaps TRBD1 (6 bases). V was trimmed by 2 bases and J by 2 bases, leaving 7 bases between them. The CDR3 length is 14 residues. The germline V gene has CDR1 MDHEN and CDR2 SYDVKM. Here the CDR3 reads CASSLNRAGNTIYF. CDR3 bases: TGTGCCAGCAGTTTAAACAGGGCTGGAAACACCATATATTTT.

This clone was counted between two and nine times. The rearrangement uses TRBV2 and TRBJ2-7, with TRBD1 as a possible D gene (6 bases). The germline V and J ends were trimmed by 11 bases and 3 bases, with 14 bases remaining between them. The germline V gene encodes CDR1 SNHLY and CDR2 FYNNEI. The CDR3 length is 12 residues. The CDR3 DNA reads TGTGCCGCCCGGGACATAGGCTACGAGCAGTACTTC. This encodes CAARDIGYEQYF.

This clone was seen a handful of times. The chain has TRBV4-2 and TRBJ2-3, with D maybe TRBD2 (5 bases). CDR1 and CDR2 from the germline V gene are LGHNA and YNFKEQ. The V and J ends lost 1 base and 0 bases respectively, with 17 bases between them. CDR3 length: 18 residues. The CDR3 here is CASSQASRSVGSTDTQYF. The CDR3 bases are TGTGCCAGCAGCCAAGCTTCTCGTAGCGTCGGGAGCACAGATACGCAGTATTTT.

The CDR3 reads CASRTGVGETQYF. Written as DNA, the CDR3 is TGTGCCAGCAGGACAGGGGTCGGCGAGACCCAGTACTTC. The chain recombines TRBV6-1 with TRBJ2-5; 8 nucleotides match TRBD1. The V gene's germline CDR1 is MNHNS and CDR2 SASEGT. V gave up 6 bases and J gave up 5 bases; unmatched junction bases: 5. The CDR3 covers 13 residues.